This TCR beta chain is drawn from a study of cytomegalovirus exposure and HLA in healthy donors. The study's findings and limits: When a later analysis compared HLA-associated TCR beta chains with equally common others, the HLA-associated chains turned out to be more clonally expanded and to have lower generation probabilities. Sequencing likely produced, as an artifact, a cluster of highly shared sequence variants.

PCR employed 60 Vbeta and 13 Jbeta primers. Profiled with immunoSEQ multiplex PCR; TCRdb holds only in-frame clones, not every one. Among 65,000 to 85,000 clones, 10% were seen once, and the ten largest hold 24%. This clone was observed a few times. Its antigen is currently unknown. The CDR3 spans 17 residues. The V and J ends lost 1 base and 0 bases respectively, with 16 bases between them. Germline V gene lookup returns CDR1 SGHRS and CDR2 YFSETQ. This sequence originates from a man aged 55 to 69 in good health and CMV-seropositive. The sequenced sample consisted of PBMCs. V and J are TRBV5-1 and TRBJ1-2, with D hard to call. CDR3 protein: CASSLNSPALANYGYTF. In DNA, the CDR3 is TGCGCCAGCAGCTTGAACTCTCCGGCCCTAGCTAACTATGGCTACACCTTC.